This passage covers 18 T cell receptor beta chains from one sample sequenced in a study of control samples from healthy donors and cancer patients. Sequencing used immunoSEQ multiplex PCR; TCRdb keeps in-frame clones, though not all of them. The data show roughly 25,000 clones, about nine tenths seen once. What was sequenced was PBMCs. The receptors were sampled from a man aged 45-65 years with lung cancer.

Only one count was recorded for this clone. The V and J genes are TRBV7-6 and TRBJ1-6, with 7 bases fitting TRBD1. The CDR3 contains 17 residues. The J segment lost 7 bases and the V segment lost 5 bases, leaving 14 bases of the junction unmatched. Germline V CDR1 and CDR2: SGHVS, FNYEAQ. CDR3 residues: CASSPSSLTGPNSPLHF. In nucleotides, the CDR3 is TGTGCCAGCAGCCCAAGTAGCCTGACAGGGCCGAATTCACCCCTCCACTTT.

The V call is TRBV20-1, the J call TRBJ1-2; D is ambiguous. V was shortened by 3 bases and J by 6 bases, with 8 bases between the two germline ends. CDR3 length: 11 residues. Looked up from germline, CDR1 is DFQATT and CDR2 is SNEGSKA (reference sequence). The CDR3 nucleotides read TGCAGTGCTAGTGTCCGAGATGGCTACACCTTC. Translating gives CSASVRDGYTF.

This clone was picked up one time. The CDR3 bases are TGTGCCAGCAGCCCCGGTGGACTAGCGGGGTTCCCCTACAATGAGCAGTTCTTC. This codes for CASSPGGLAGFPYNEQFF. The chain carries TRBV9 and TRBJ2-1; 12 nucleotides align to TRBD2. The J segment lost 2 bases and the V segment lost 4 bases, leaving 10 bases of the junction unmatched. Germline V gene sequence: CDR1 SGDLS, CDR2 YYNGEE. This CDR3 region has 18 residues.

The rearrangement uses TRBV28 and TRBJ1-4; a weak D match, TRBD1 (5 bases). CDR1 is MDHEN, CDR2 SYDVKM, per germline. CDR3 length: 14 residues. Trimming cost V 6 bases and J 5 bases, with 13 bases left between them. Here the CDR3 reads CASSSTVVNEKLFF. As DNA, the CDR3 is TGTGCCAGCAGCTCGACAGTAGTGAATGAAAAACTGTTTTTT.

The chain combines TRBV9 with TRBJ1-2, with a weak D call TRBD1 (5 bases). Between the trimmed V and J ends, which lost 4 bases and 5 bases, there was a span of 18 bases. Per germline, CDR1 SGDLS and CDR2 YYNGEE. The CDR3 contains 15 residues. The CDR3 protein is CASSLLEWGYYGYTF. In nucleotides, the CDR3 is TGTGCCAGCAGCCTACTCGAATGGGGGTATTATGGCTACACCTTC. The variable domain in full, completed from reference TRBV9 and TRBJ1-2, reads DSGVTQTPKHLITATGQRVTLRCSPRSGDLSVYWYQQSLDQGLQFLIQYYNGEERAKGNILERFSAQQFPDLHSELNLSSLELGDSALYFCASSLLEWGYYGYTFGSGTRLTVV.

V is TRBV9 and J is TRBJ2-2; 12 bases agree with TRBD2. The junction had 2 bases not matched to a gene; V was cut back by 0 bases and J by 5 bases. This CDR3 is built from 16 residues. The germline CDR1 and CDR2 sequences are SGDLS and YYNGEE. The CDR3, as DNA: TGTGCCAGCAGCGTAGGTACTAGCGGGGGGACCGGGGAGCTGTTTTTT. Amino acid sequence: CASSVGTSGGTGELFF. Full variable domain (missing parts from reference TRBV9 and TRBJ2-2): DSGVTQTPKHLITATGQRVTLRCSPRSGDLSVYWYQQSLDQGLQFLIQYYNGEERAKGNILERFSAQQFPDLHSELNLSSLELGDSALYFCASSVGTSGGTGELFFGEGSRLTVL.

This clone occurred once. The CDR3, as DNA: TGTGCCAGCAGTCCCTGGGGGGCTCAGGAGACCCAGTACTTC. Translated: CASSPWGAQETQYF. This chain joins TRBV6-5 and TRBJ2-5; the D gene could be TRBD1 or TRBD2 (6 bases each). V dropped 5 bases and J dropped 5 bases, with 15 bases sitting between them. There are 14 residues in the CDR3. The germline V gene encodes CDR1 MNHEY and CDR2 SVGAGI.

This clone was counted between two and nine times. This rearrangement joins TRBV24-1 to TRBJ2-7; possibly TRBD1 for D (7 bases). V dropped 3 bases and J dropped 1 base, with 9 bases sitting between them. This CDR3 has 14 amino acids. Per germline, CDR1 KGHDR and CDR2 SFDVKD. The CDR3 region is CATSDAGGSYEQYF. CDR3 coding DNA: TGTGCCACCAGTGATGCAGGGGGGTCCTACGAGCAGTACTTC.

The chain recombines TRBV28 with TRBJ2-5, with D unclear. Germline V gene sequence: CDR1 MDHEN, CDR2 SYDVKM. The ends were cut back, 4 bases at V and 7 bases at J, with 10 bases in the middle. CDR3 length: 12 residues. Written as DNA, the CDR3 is TGTGCCAGCAGTTCCTCCTTAGGGACCCAGTACTTC. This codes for CASSSSLGTQYF.

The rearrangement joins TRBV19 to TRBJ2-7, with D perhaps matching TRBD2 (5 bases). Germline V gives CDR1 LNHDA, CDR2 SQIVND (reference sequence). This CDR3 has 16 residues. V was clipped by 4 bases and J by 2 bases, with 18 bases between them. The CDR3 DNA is TGTGCCAGTAGTAGCCCGGGCGGGCAGAAAACCTACGAGCAGTACTTC. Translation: CASSSPGGQKTYEQYF.

This CDR3 reads CAISGSGGGSYEQYF. Written as DNA, the CDR3 is TGTGCCATCAGTGGTAGCGGGGGGGGAAGTTACGAGCAGTACTTC. This rearrangement joins TRBV10-3 to TRBJ2-7; 11 bases match TRBD2. CDR1 and CDR2 (germline): ENHRY, SYGVKD. Germline trimming cut 4 bases from V and 4 bases from J; bases unmatched to any gene: 6. This CDR3 contains 15 residues.

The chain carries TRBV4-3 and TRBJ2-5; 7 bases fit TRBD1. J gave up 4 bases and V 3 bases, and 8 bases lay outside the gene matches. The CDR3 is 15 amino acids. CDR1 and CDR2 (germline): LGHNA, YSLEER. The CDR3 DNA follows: TGCGCCAGCAGCCAGGGGAGACAGGGACCAGAGACCCAGTACTTC. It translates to CASSQGRQGPETQYF.

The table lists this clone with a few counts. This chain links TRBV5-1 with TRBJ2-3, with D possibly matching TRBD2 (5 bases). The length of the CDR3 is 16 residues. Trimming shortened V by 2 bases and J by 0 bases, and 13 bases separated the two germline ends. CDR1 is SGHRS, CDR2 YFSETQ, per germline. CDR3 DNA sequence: TGCGCCAGCAGCTTCCTGGACGGGATTAGCACAGATACGCAGTATTTT. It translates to CASSFLDGISTDTQYF.

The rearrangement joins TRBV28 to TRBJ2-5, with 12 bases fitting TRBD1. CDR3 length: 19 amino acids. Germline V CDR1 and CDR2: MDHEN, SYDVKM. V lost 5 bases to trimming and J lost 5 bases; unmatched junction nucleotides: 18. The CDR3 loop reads CASSQLHSTGQGAWETQYF. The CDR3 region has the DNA TGTGCCAGCAGTCAACTCCATTCTACGGGACAGGGGGCCTGGGAGACCCAGTACTTC.

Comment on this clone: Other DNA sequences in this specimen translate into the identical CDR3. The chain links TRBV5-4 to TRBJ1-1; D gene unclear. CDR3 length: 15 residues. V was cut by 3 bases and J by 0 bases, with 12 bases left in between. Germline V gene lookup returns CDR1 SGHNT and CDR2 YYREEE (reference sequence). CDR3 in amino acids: CASSSQIGLNTEAFF. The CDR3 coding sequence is TGTGCCAGCAGCTCCCAGATAGGACTGAACACTGAAGCTTTCTTT.

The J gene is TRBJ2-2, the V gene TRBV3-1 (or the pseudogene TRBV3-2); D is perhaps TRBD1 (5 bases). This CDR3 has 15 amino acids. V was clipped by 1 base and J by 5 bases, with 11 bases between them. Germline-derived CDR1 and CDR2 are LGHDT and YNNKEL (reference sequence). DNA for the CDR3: TGTGCCAGCAGCCAAGGAGAAAAGGGGACCGGGGAGCTGTTTTTT. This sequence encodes CASSQGEKGTGELFF.

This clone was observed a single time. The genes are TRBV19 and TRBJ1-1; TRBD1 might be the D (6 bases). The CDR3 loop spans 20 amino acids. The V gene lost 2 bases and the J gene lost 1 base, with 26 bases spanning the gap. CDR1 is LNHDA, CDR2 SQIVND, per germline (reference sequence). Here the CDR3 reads CASSIRNIYRVTRENTEAFF. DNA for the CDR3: TGTGCCAGTAGTATACGAAACATATACAGGGTTACCCGAGAGAACACTGAAGCTTTCTTT.

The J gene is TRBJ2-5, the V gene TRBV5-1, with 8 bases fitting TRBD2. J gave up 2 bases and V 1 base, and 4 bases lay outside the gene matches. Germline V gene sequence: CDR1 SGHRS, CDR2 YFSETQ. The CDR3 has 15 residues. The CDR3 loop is CASSLTSGTQETQYF. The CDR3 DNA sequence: TGCGCCAGCAGCTTGACTAGCGGCACGCAAGAGACCCAGTACTTC.